This T cell receptor beta chain came from a study of cytomegalovirus exposure and HLA in healthy donors. Comments on this clone: Its target is not known.

Findings of the study overall: No immune exposure information besides CMV serostatus was available. In a later analysis, an Asian-associated ancestry cluster reportedly showed fewer N-insertions than the 666-donor mean. In a later analysis, HLA-C alleles had the fewest associated TCRs, DRB1 alleles the most.

Per the germline V gene, CDR1 is SEHNR and CDR2 is FQNEAQ (reference sequence). Trimming cost V 5 bases and J 10 bases; bases outside gene matches: 4. This CDR3 has 11 residues. It was with 60 Vbeta and 13 Jbeta primers that the PCR ran. Using immunoSEQ multiplex PCR, the repertoire was profiled, and TCRdb retains in-frame clones only, with some absent. The sample carries about 57,000 clones, 65% to 75% recorded once. The sample comprised PBMCs. The chain has TRBV7-9 and TRBJ1-1; 7 bases fit TRBD1. This sequence originates from a man aged 25-45 years in good health and CMV-seropositive. The CDR3 DNA is TGTGCCAGCAGCGTACAGGGGCTAGCTTTCTTT. Protein sequence: CASSVQGLAFF.